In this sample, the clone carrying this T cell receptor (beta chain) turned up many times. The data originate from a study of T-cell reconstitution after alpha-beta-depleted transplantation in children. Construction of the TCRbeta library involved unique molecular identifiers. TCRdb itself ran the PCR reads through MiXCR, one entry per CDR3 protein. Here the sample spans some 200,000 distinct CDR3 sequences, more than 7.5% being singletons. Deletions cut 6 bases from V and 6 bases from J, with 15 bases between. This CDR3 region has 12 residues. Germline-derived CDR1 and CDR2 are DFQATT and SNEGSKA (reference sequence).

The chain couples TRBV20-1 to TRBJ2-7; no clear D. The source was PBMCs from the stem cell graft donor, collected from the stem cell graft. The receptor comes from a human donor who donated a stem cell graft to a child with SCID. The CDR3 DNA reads TGCAGTGCCCTGCCCTTGGGTAGCGAGCAGTACTTC. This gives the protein CSALPLGSEQYF.